Following are 20 T cell receptor beta chains from one sample sequenced in a study of human T cells and chemical hapten exposure. Time point meaning: healthy volunteer bleed at 2 weeks. Unfractionated whole blood yielded the extracted total RNA. TCRdb re-analysed the RACE reads in MiXCR, keeping a single row per CDR3 protein. This table has just over 90,000 distinct CDR3 sequences, over 8% appearing once. Sequenced material: whole blood. The receptors here all came from a female donor in good health. Some clones in this sample may be carry-over from other donors' samples.

This clonotype was recorded many times. The chain joins TRBV6-2 or TRBV6-3 to TRBJ1-5, with D perhaps TRBD1 (5 bases). The CDR3 spans 12 residues. The V gene lost 6 bases and the J gene lost 6 bases, with 9 bases spanning the gap. Germline CDR1 reads MNHEY; CDR2 reads SVGEGT. CDR3 residues: CASSSGGQPQHF. In nucleotides, the CDR3 is TGTGCCAGCAGCTCGGGGGGTCAGCCCCAGCATTTT.

There are a few counts of this clonotype. This chain joins TRBV10-3 and TRBJ2-1; 8 positions match TRBD2. The CDR3 extends over 15 amino acids. Germline values: CDR1 ENHRY, CDR2 SYGVKD. With V trimmed by 6 bases and J by 0 bases, 4 bases remained unmatched. The DNA of the CDR3 is TGTGCCATCAGCGGGGGGGACTTCTCCTACAATGAGCAGTTCTTC. It translates to CAISGGDFSYNEQFF.

The gene calls are TRBV15 and TRBJ1-4; D gene ambiguous. The V and J ends lost 1 base and 3 bases respectively, with 9 bases between them. Germline CDR1 and CDR2: LNHNV and YYDKDF (reference sequence). This CDR3 has 15 residues. The CDR3 DNA reads as TGTGCCACCAGCAGAGTGGTGGGCGCTAATGAAAAACTGTTTTTT. Protein: CATSRVVGANEKLFF.

There are a few counts of this clonotype. J is TRBJ2-7 and V is TRBV7-2, with TRBD1 matching 10 bases. Per the germline V gene, CDR1 is SGHTA and CDR2 is FQGNSA. This CDR3 spans 15 amino acids. J gave up 4 bases and V 4 bases, and 7 bases lay outside the gene matches. The CDR3 reads CASSSTGTGVYEQYF. The CDR3 nucleotides read TGTGCCAGCAGCTCCACCGGGACAGGGGTGTACGAGCAGTACTTC.

This clonotype was detected ten times or more. V and J are TRBV20-1 and TRBJ1-5, with TRBD1 identical over 8 bases. CDR3 length: 14 residues. Germline V lookup: CDR1 DFQATT, CDR2 SNEGSKA (reference sequence). Losses at the gene ends were 5 bases for V and 0 bases for J; bases not matched to a gene: 3. This CDR3 is CSARQGNSNQPQHF. CDR3 coding DNA: TGCAGTGCTCGACAGGGGAATAGCAATCAGCCCCAGCATTTT.

This clonotype was recorded a few times. V usage is TRBV20-1 and J usage is TRBJ2-1; D uncertain. Between the trimmed V and J ends, which lost 0 bases and 3 bases, there was a span of 9 bases. This CDR3 spans 14 amino acids. In germline, CDR1 is DFQATT, CDR2 SNEGSKA (reference sequence). The CDR3 protein is CSARDGVDYNEQFF. In nucleotides, the CDR3 is TGCAGTGCTAGAGATGGGGTAGACTACAATGAGCAGTTCTTC.

This clonotype has a count of ten or more. The rearrangement uses TRBV2 and TRBJ1-4; a possible D gene is TRBD1 (5 bases). Germline CDR1 is SNHLY and CDR2 is FYNNEI. The CDR3 is 13 residues long. The ends were cut back, 6 bases at V and 10 bases at J, with 15 bases in the middle. DNA for the CDR3: TGTGCCAGCAGGGGGACGGAATCGGGAAAACTGTTTTTT. It codes for CASRGTESGKLFF. The whole variable domain, filled in from reference TRBV2 and TRBJ1-4, reads EPEVTQTPSHQVTQMGQEVILRCVPISNHLYFYWYRQILGQKVEFLVSFYNNEISEKSEIFDDQFSVERPDGSNFTLKIRSTKLEDSAMYFCASRGTESGKLFFGSGTQLSVL.

The chain links TRBV6-6 to TRBJ2-1; D is undetermined. Germline-derived CDR1 and CDR2 are MNHNY and SVGAGI (reference sequence). This CDR3 is built from 13 residues. With 4 bases removed from V and 9 bases from J, the gap between germline ends came to 13 bases. Written as DNA, the CDR3 is TGTGCCAGCAGTTTTATTGTAGACGGTGAGCAGTTCTTC. Its protein is CASSFIVDGEQFF.

This clonotype was recorded at least ten times. The chain links TRBV6-1 to TRBJ2-1, with a possible D match to TRBD1 (6 bases). The CDR3 is 11 amino acids. Per germline, CDR1 MNHNS and CDR2 SASEGT. Trimming cost V 8 bases and J 4 bases, with 6 bases left between them. The CDR3 bases are TGTGCCAGCGACAGGTACAATGAGCAGTTCTTC. Its protein product is CASDRYNEQFF.

There are many counts of this clonotype. The V call is TRBV7-9, the J call TRBJ2-3; tentatively, D is TRBD2 (5 bases). V shed 9 bases and J shed 2 bases, with 18 bases lying between them. Germline lookup yields CDR1 SEHNR and CDR2 FQNEAQ (reference sequence). CDR3 length: 15 amino acids. The CDR3 DNA reads TGTGCCAGGAGGGTACTCTCAGAAACCACAGATACGCAGTATTTT. Encoded protein: CARRVLSETTDTQYF.

This clonotype has a handful of counts. The chain links TRBV6-5 to TRBJ1-2; 8 positions agree with TRBD1. J was trimmed by 6 bases and V by 4 bases; bases with no gene match: 10. The V gene's germline CDR1 is MNHEY and CDR2 SVGAGI. This CDR3 is built from 15 residues. Written as DNA, the CDR3 is TGTGCCAGCAGTTTCGGACAGGGAACGTTTGATGGCTACACCTTC. Protein product: CASSFGQGTFDGYTF.

This chain connects TRBV4-1 to TRBJ1-5, with TRBD1 as a possible D gene (5 bases). Germline V lookup: CDR1 MGHRA, CDR2 YSYEKL. CDR3 size: 16 residues. V was pared by 2 bases and J by 4 bases, with 15 bases between. CDR3 sequence: CASSQPSRGQNQPQHF. The DNA of the CDR3 is TGCGCCAGCAGCCAACCCTCACGGGGCCAAAATCAGCCCCAGCATTTT.

This clonotype has more than one count but fewer than ten. The rearrangement links TRBV4-2 to TRBJ2-7, with TRBD2 matching over 8 bases. The CDR3 loop spans 16 amino acids. Per germline, CDR1 LGHNA and CDR2 YNFKEQ. The junction had 8 bases not matched to a gene; V was cut back by 0 bases and J by 4 bases. CDR3 protein: CASSQDQAGGRYEQYF. The DNA of the CDR3 is TGTGCCAGCAGCCAAGATCAGGCGGGAGGAAGGTACGAGCAGTACTTC.

The V and J genes are TRBV4-2 and TRBJ2-7, with 12 bases matching TRBD1. The CDR3 runs to 15 residues. Germline V gives CDR1 LGHNA, CDR2 YNFKEQ. After removal of 3 bases from V and 5 bases from J, the junction contained 5 bases not matched to a gene. The chain's CDR3 is CASSQPGTGGHEQYF. CDR3 sequence (DNA): TGTGCCAGCAGCCAGCCCGGGACAGGGGGCCACGAGCAGTACTTC.

The chain couples TRBV12-3 or TRBV12-4 to TRBJ1-1; 10 nucleotides match TRBD1. Unmatched junction bases numbered 9, after V lost 7 bases and J lost 7 bases. CDR3 length: 14 amino acids. The chain's CDR3 is CASILGQGVVEAFF. The DNA for the CDR3 is TGTGCCAGCATCCTCGGACAGGGGGTAGTTGAAGCTTTCTTT.

This clonotype was counted at least ten times. The rearrangement links TRBV7-6 to TRBJ2-1; the match to TRBD2 covers 7 bases. J gave up 5 bases and V 1 base, and 2 bases lay outside the gene matches. There are 14 residues in the CDR3. The V gene's germline CDR1 is SGHVS and CDR2 FNYEAQ. CDR3 DNA sequence: TGTGCCAGCAGCTTAGAACTAGCGAACAATGAGCAGTTCTTC. It is translated as CASSLELANNEQFF.

V gene TRBV27 combines with J gene TRBJ2-3; D is perhaps TRBD1 (5 bases). With 5 bases removed from V and 4 bases from J, the gap between germline ends came to 13 bases. Per germline, CDR1 MNHEY and CDR2 SMNVEV (reference sequence). The CDR3 consists of 14 residues. The chain's CDR3 is CASSTTDSADTQYF. CDR3 nucleotides: TGTGCCAGCAGTACTACTGACAGTGCAGATACGCAGTATTTT.

This clonotype was recorded at least ten times. The chain uses TRBV28 and TRBJ2-3; TRBD1 aligns across 7 bases. Germline loops: CDR1 MDHEN, CDR2 SYDVKM. V was clipped by 6 bases and J by 7 bases; unmatched bases: 10. The CDR3 loop spans 14 amino acids. The CDR3 DNA follows: TGTGCCAGCAGCCGGGACAGTCCTTGGAATACGCAGTATTTT. This translates into CASSRDSPWNTQYF.

This clonotype was found many times. The V call is TRBV28, the J call TRBJ2-7; D might be TRBD2 (5 bases). The CDR3 has 15 residues. Trimming shortened V by 7 bases and J by 6 bases, and 22 bases separated the two germline ends. In germline, CDR1 is MDHEN, CDR2 SYDVKM. CDR3 in DNA: TGTGCCAGCAACCAACTGACCTTCGGTCGGGGCGAGCAGTACTTC. Protein sequence: CASNQLTFGRGEQYF.

In this sample, this clonotype turned up many times. V and J are TRBV20-1 and TRBJ1-5; 8 nucleotides agree with TRBD1. The V gene end was trimmed by 3 bases and the J gene end by 2 bases; junction bases not matched to a gene: 6. Germline V gene lookup returns CDR1 DFQATT and CDR2 SNEGSKA (reference sequence). This CDR3 is 15 amino acids long. CDR3 amino acids: CSARGGQGGNQPQHF. CDR3 coding DNA: TGCAGTGCTAGGGGAGGACAGGGTGGCAATCAGCCCCAGCATTTT.